The rows below give T cell receptor beta chains drawn from one sample of a study of blood T cell repertoires in COVID-19. The protocol was immunoSEQ multiplex PCR, while the TCRdb copy is restricted to in-frame clones and leaves out a portion. The data hold around 110,000 clones, with approximately 84% observed a single time. The sequencing input was peripheral blood. These receptor sequences come from an older man with active or convalescent COVID-19. Both conserved end residues are part of each CDR3. Part of the rows lack a size; the others show once, few, many or a class for expanded clones.

TRBJ1-6	NA	TRBV19	CASSIVLRQGVYF
TRBJ2-3	NA	TRBV6-5	CASAPGQPTDTQYF
TRBJ2-3	NA	TRBV7-2	CASSLAPSGASSTDTQYF
TRBJ2-1	NA	TRBV28	CASSRKSRTGILNEQFF
TRBJ1-1	NA	TRBV18	CASSRDRGNTEAFF
TRBJ2-2	NA	TRBV7-9	CASGVNSGTGELFF
TRBJ2-1	NA	TRBV11-2	CASSFTEQGDNEQFF
TRBJ2-7	NA	TRBV5-1	CASSLVAGGLYEQYF
TRBJ2-3	NA	TRBV19	CASRPPASGGADTQYF
TRBJ2-7	NA	TRBV2	CASSRTSGGTSYEQYF
TRBJ1-6	NA	TRBV4-2	CASSQEVNRGLSNSPLHF
TRBJ1-4	NA	TRBV3-1/TRBV3-2	CASRRRQGAAEKLFF
TRBJ2-1	NA	TRBV3-1/TRBV3-2	CASSQQGQGGQQFF
TRBJ2-1	NA	TRBV2	CASTYPGTPYNEQFF
TRBJ1-2	NA	TRBV28	CASSSEGVSNYGYTF
TRBJ2-7	NA	TRBV10-3	CAISDSTGQAYEQYF
TRBJ2-7	NA	TRBV6-5	CASSSTGTGFYEQYF
TRBJ2-7	once	TRBV28	CASSLIAGGPYEQYF
TRBJ1-5	NA	TRBV5-5	CASSKGQGYSNQPQHF
TRBJ1-1	NA	TRBV6-5	CASTEDQRAFF
TRBJ2-3	NA	TRBV9	CASSVEQGTITDTQYF
TRBJ1-4	many	TRBV4-1	CASSQVASNEKLFF
TRBJ1-2	NA	TRBV6-6	CASGRGRGDGYTF
TRBJ2-3	NA	TRBV5-1	CASSPVLSPSTDTQYF
TRBJ2-4	NA	TRBV6-5	CASSDRVLAKNIQYF
TRBJ2-1	once	TRBV11-2	CASSLQSGMQHNEQFF
TRBJ2-2	NA	TRBV9	CASSPRQGGTGELFF
TRBJ2-1	NA	TRBV14	CASSQDSSYNEQFF
TRBJ1-1	NA	TRBV3-1/TRBV3-2	CASSQQGRGNTEAFF
TRBJ2-1	NA	TRBV27	CASSLSGRVNEQFF
TRBJ2-1	NA	TRBV6-1	CASSDTEAGGMGQFF
TRBJ1-4	NA	TRBV25-1	CASSEQGHEKLFF
TRBJ1-2	NA	TRBV11-2	CASSTRTGGNYGYTF